This T cell receptor (beta chain) was found in a study of T cells in Graves' hyperthyroidism and ophthalmopathy. Among the patients, aged 18 to 65, hyperthyroidism was newly diagnosed and had lasted under 2 months. The V gene's germline CDR1 is SGHVS and CDR2 FQNEAQ. Trimming took off 6 bases at V and 5 bases at J, with 20 bases between the two ends. The CDR3 is 15 amino acids. Amplification yielded TCR beta CDR3 regions, with RNA transcripts as the source. Primed by the HTBI set, a first-round RT-PCR was run on the TCR CDR3. MiXCR was run by TCRdb on the multiplex PCR reads, yielding one entry per CDR3 protein. This sample has some 92,000 distinct CDR3 sequences; around 40% occur once, and the top ten carry roughly a tenth.

Sequenced sample: peripheral blood or thyroid tissue (not recorded which). The source is a woman aged 25-40 years with Graves' hyperthyroidism. The chain has TRBV7-8 and TRBJ2-7; a possible D gene is TRBD2 (6 bases). CDR3 sequence (DNA): TGTGCCAGCAGTTTGAACCCGGGAGCGGGTAACGAGCAGTACTTC. Translated: CASSLNPGAGNEQYF. The whole variable domain, remainder taken from reference TRBV7-8 and TRBJ2-7, is GAGVSQSPRYKVAKRGQDVALRCDPISGHVSLFWYQQALGQGPEFLTYFQNEAQLDKSGLPSDRFFAERPEGSVSTLKIQRTQQEDSAVYLCASSLNPGAGNEQYFGPGTRLTVT.